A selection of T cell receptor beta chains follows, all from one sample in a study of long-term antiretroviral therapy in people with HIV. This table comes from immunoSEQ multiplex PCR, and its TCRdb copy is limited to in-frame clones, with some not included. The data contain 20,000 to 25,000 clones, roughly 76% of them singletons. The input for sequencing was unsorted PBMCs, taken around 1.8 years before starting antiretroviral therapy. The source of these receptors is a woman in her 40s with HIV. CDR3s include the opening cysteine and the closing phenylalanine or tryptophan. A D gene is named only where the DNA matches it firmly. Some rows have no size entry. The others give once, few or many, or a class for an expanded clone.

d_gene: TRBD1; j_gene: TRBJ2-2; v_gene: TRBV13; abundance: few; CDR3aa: CASSLTGQNGELFF; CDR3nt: TGTGCCAGCAGCTTGACAGGGCAAAACGGGGAGCTGTTTTTT
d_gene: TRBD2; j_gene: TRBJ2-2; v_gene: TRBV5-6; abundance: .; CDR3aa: CASSPIELAGGLTGELFF; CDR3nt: TGTGCCAGCAGCCCGATCGAACTAGCGGGGGGGCTCACCGGGGAGCTGTTTTTT
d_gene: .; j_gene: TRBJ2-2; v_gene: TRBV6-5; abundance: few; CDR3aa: CASSYKETGELFF; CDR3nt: TGTGCCAGCAGTTACAAGGAGACCGGGGAGCTGTTTTTT
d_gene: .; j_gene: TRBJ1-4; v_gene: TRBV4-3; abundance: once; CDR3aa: CASSQGTGEKLFF; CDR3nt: TGCGCCAGCAGCCAAGGGACGGGGGAAAAACTGTTTTTT
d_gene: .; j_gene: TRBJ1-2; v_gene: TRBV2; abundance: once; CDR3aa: CASSEFGSGVGTRVNYGYTF; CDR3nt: TGTGCCAGCAGTGAATTTGGTTCGGGCGTAGGAACGAGAGTGAACTATGGCTACACCTTC
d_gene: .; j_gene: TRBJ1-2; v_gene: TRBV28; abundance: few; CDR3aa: CASSLTLGGYTF; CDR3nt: TGTGCCAGCAGTTTAACCTTAGGAGGCTACACCTTC
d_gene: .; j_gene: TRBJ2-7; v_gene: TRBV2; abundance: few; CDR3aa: CASRQTGPEQYF; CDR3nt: TGTGCCAGCAGGCAGACAGGTCCCGAGCAGTACTTC
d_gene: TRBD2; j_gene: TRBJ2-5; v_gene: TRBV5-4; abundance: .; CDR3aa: CASSLKGLAAQETQYF; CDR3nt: TGTGCCAGCAGCTTAAAAGGACTAGCGGCCCAAGAGACCCAGTACTTC
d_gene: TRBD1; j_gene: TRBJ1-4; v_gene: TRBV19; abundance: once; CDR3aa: CASSSRQGGNEKLFF; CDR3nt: TGTGCCAGTAGTAGTAGACAGGGGGGGAATGAAAAACTGTTTTTT
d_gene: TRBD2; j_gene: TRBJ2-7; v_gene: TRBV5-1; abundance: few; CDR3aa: CASSQGLSSYEQYF; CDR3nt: TGCGCCAGCAGCCAGGGACTATCCTCCTACGAGCAGTACTTC
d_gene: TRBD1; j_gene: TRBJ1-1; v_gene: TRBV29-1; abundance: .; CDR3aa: CSVEGRGTGGVTEAFF; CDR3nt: TGCAGCGTTGAAGGGCGGGGGACAGGGGGTGTCACTGAAGCTTTCTTT
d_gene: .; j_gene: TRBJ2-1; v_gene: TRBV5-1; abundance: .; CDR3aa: CASSLAGSGENEQFF; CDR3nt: TGCGCCAGCAGCTTGGCTGGTTCGGGGGAAAATGAGCAGTTCTTC
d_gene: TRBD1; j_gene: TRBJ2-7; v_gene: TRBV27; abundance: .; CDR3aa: CASREPGQGASYEQYF; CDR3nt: TGTGCCAGCAGAGAACCGGGACAGGGGGCCTCCTACGAGCAGTACTTC
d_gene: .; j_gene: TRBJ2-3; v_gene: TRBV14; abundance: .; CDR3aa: CASSQDLGSDTDTQYF; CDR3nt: TGTGCCAGCAGCCAAGATCTCGGGTCCGACACAGATACGCAGTATTTT
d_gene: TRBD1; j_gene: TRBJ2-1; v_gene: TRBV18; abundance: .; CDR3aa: CASSSGRDREQFF; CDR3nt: TGTGCCAGCTCATCTGGAAGGGACAGGGAGCAGTTCTTC
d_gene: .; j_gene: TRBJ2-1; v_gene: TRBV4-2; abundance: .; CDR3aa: CASSQGGGGTYNEQFF; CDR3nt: TGTGCCAGCAGCCAAGGGGGAGGCGGGACCTACAATGAGCAGTTCTTC
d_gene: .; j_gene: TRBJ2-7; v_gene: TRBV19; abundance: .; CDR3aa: CASSRQVTYEQYF; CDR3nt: TGTGCCAGTAGTCGACAGGTCACCTACGAGCAGTACTTC
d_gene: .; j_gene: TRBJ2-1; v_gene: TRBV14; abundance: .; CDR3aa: CASSQDEWSSSYNEQFF; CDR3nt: TGTGCCAGCAGCCAAGATGAGTGGAGTAGCTCCTACAATGAGCAGTTCTTC
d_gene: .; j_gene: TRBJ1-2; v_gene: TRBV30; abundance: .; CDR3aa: CAWTDRGFYGYTF; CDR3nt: TGTGCCTGGACCGACCGAGGGTTTTATGGCTACACCTTC